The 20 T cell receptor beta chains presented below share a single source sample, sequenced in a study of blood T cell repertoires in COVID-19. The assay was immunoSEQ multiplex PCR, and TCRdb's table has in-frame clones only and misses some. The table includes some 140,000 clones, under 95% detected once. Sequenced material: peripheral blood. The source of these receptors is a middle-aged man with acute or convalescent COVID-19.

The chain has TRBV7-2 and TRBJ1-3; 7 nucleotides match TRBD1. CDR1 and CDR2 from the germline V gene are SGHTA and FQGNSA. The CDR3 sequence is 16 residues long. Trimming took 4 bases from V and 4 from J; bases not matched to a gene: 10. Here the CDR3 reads CASSWGYRGGGNTIYF. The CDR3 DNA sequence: TGTGCCAGCAGCTGGGGGTACAGGGGTGGCGGAAACACCATATATTTT.

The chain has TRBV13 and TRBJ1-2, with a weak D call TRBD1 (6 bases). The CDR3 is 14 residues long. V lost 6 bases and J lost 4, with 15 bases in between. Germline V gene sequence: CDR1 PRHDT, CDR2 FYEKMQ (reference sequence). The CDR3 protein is CASSPETGSYGYTF. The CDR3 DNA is TGTGCCAGCAGTCCTGAAACAGGGTCCTATGGCTACACCTTC.

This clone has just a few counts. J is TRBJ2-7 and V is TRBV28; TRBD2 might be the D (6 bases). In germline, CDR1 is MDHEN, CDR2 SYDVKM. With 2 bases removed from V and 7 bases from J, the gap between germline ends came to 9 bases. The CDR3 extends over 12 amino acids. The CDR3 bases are TGTGCCAGCAGTTTAGGGGGGAGGGAGCAGTACGTC. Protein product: CASSLGGREQYV.

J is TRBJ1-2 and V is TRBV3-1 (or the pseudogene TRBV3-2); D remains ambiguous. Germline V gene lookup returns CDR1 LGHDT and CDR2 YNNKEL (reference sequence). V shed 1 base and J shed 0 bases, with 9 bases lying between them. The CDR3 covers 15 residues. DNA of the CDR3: TGTGCCAGCAGCCAAGTTGCGGGAGCTAACTATGGCTACACCTTC. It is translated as CASSQVAGANYGYTF.

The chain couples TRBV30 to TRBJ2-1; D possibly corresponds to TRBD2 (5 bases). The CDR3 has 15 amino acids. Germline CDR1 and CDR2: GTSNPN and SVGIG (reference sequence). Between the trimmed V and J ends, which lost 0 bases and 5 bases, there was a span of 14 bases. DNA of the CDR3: TGTGCCTGGAGTGTATTTGAGGGTTTGGACAATGAGCAGTTCTTC. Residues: CAWSVFEGLDNEQFF.

CDR3 residues: CASRGGLNTEAFF. Here the CDR3 DNA reads TGTGCCAGCAGAGGAGGGTTGAACACTGAAGCTTTCTTT. This rearrangement joins TRBV27 to TRBJ1-1; D remains unclear. Trimming left V 6 bases short and J 0 bases short, with 8 bases between. This CDR3 region has 13 residues. Germline V gives CDR1 MNHEY, CDR2 SMNVEV (reference sequence).

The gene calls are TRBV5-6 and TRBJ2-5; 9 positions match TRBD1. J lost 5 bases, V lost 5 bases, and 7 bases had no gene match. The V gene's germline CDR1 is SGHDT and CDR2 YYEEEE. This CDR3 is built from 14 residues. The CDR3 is CASSLQGAGETQYF. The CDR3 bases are TGTGCCAGCAGTCTACAGGGGGCCGGCGAGACCCAGTACTTC.

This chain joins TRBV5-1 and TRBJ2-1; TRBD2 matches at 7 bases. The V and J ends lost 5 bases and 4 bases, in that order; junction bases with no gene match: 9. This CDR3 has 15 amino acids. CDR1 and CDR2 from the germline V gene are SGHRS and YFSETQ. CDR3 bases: TGCGCCAGCAGACCGCCACTAGCGACTTACAATGAGCAGTTCTTC. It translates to CASRPPLATYNEQFF.

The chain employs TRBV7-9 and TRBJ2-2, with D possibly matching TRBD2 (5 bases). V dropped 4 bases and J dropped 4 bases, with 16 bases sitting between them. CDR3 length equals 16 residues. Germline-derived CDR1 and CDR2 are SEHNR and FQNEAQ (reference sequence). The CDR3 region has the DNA TGTGCCAGCAGCTCTAGAGTTAGCGCGGGCACCGGGGAGCTGTTTTTT. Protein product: CASSSRVSAGTGELFF.

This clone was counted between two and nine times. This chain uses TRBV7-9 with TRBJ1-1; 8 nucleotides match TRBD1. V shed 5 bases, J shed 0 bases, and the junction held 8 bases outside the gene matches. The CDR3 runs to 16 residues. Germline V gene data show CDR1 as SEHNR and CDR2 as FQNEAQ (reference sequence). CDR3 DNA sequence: TGTGCCAGCAGCCCTAGGACAGGGCGCATGAACACTGAAGCTTTCTTT. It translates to CASSPRTGRMNTEAFF.

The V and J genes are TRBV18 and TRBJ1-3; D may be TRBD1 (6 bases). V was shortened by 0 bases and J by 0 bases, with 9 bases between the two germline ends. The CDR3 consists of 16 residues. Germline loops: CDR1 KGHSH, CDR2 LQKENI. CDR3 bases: TGTGCCAGCTCACCACCGTGGACAGACTCTGGAAACACCATATATTTT. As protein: CASSPPWTDSGNTIYF.

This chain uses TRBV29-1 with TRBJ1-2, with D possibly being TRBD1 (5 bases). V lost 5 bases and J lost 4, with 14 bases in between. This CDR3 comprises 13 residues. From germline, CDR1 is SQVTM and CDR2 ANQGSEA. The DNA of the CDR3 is TGCAGCGTTACCCCCGGACAAGTCTATGGCTACACCTTC. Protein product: CSVTPGQVYGYTF.

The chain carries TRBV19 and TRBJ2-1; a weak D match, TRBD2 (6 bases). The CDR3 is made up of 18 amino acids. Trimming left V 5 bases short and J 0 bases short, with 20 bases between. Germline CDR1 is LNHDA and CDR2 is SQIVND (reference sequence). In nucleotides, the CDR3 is TGTGCCAGTAGTGTCATTAAGAGGGAGGTTAGCTCCTACAATGAGCAGTTCTTC. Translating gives CASSVIKREVSSYNEQFF.

The DNA of the CDR3 is TGTGCCAGCAGTGACCGAGGGAGCATTCAGTACTTC. Translation gives CASSDRGSIQYF. The genes are TRBV6-4 and TRBJ2-4; weak D call: TRBD2 (5 bases). V was trimmed by 2 bases and J by 9 bases, leaving 8 bases between them. Germline CDR1 is MRHNA and CDR2 is SNTAGT. The CDR3 runs 12 residues.

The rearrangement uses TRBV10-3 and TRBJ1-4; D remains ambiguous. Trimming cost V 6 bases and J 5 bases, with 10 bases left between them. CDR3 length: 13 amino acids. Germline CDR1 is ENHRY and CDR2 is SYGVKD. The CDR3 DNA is TGTGCCATCAGACAGAGATTAAATGAAAAACTGTTTTTT. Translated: CAIRQRLNEKLFF.

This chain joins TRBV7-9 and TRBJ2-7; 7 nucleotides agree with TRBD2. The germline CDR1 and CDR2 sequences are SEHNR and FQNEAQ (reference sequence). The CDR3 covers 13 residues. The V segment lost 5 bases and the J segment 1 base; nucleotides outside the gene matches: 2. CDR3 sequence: CASSPLASYEQYF. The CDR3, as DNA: TGTGCCAGCAGCCCACTAGCGTCCTACGAGCAGTACTTC.

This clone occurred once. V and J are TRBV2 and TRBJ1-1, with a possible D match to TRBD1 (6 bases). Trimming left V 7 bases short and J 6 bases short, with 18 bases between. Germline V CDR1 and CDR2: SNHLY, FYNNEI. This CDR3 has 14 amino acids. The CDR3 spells CASNPQGFGAEAFF. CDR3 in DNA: TGTGCCAGCAATCCACAGGGATTCGGCGCTGAAGCTTTCTTT.

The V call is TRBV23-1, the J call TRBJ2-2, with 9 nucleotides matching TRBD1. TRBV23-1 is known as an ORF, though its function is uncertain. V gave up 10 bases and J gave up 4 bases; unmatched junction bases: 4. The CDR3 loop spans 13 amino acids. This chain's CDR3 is CATGTGITGELFF. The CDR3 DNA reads TGCGCCACCGGGACAGGGATCACCGGGGAGCTGTTTTTT.

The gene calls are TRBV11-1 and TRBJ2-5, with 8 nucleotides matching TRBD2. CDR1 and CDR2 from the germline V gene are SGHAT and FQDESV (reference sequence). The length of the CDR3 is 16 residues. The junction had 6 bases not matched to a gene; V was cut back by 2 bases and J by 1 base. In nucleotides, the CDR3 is TGTGCCAGCAGCTTAAACTCAGCGGGGGCCCAAGAGACCCAGTACTTC. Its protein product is CASSLNSAGAQETQYF. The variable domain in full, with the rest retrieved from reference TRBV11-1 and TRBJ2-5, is EAEVAQSPRYKITEKSQAVAFWCDPISGHATLYWYRQILGQGPELLVQFQDESVVDDSQLPKDRFSAERLKGVDSTLKIQPAELGDSAMYLCASSLNSAGAQETQYFGPGTRLLVL.

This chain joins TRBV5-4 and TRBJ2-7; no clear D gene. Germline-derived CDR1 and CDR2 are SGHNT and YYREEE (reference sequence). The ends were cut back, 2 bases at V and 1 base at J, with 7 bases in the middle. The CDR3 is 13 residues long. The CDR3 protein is CASSLVSSYEQYF. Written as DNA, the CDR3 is TGTGCCAGCAGCTTAGTTAGTTCCTACGAGCAGTACTTC.